What follows describes a single T cell receptor (beta chain). This sample is drawn from a study of blood T cell repertoires in COVID-19. Generated by immunoSEQ multiplex PCR, the TCRdb table keeps only in-frame clones and is missing some. The repertoire holds roughly 69,000 clones, less than 90% seen once, with roughly 4.4% in the top ten. The V gene's germline CDR1 is SGHTA and CDR2 FQGNSA. The CDR3 length is 16 residues. J was trimmed by 2 bases and V by 1 base; bases with no gene match: 6. The clonotype comes from a man in his fifties with active COVID-19. Sequenced input: peripheral blood. The rearrangement joins TRBV7-2 to TRBJ2-3, with TRBD2 identical over 7 bases. In nucleotides, the CDR3 is TGTGCCAGCAGCTTAGGGACTAGGGGAAACACAGATACGCAGTATTTT. Residues: CASSLGTRGNTDTQYF.